This T cell receptor (beta chain) was identified in a study of blood T cell repertoires in COVID-19. Study as a whole: PBMCs, B-cell-depleted T cells, or T cells were the source of the cDNA or gDNA that made up the material.

Assay used: immunoSEQ multiplex PCR; TCRdb lists only in-frame clones, some missing. Of some 300,000 clones listed, around 89% are singletons. The CDR3 has 14 amino acids. V gave up 0 bases and J gave up 8 bases, with 14 bases separating them. Germline loops: CDR1 SGDLS, CDR2 YYNGEE. The chain has TRBV9 and TRBJ1-2; D perhaps matches TRBD1 (5 bases). Sequencing was carried out using peripheral blood. The clonotype was recovered from a woman aged 40 to 50 with COVID-19, enrolled during active disease. CDR3: CASSVDQGSRGYTF. The CDR3 DNA reads as TGTGCCAGCAGCGTAGACCAGGGCTCGCGAGGCTACACCTTC.